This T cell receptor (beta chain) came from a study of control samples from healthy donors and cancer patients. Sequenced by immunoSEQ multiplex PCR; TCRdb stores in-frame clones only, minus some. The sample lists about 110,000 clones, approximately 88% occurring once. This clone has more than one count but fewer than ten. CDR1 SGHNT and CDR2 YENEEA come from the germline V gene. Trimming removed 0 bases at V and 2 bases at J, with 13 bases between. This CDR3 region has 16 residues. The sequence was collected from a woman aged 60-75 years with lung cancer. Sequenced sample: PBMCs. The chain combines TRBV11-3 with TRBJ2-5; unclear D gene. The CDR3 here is CASSLEGWARQETQYF. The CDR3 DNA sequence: TGTGCCAGCAGCTTAGAGGGGTGGGCACGACAAGAGACCCAGTACTTC.